This T cell receptor beta chain derives from a study of monozygotic twins with inflammatory bowel disease. Overall study results and limits: Similarity of repertoires did not differ between concordant and discordant twins, possibly from limited power. Lower TCRbeta diversity (inverse Simpson) was seen in IBD patients than in healthy co-twins.

During cDNA synthesis, UMIs that each contained a 6-nucleotide sample barcode were added by means of template switching. TCRdb reanalyzed the 5' RACE reads and collapses them to one entry per CDR3 protein, without DNA. The sample has about 210,000 distinct CDR3 sequences. Of note for this clonotype: Its antigen remains unidentified.

This clonotype was obtained from a human donor with ulcerative colitis or Crohn's disease, or a healthy co-twin of an affected twin (not recorded which). The source material was blood.

The CDR3 spells CSARGFYLNTEAFF. The V gene is TRBV20-1, the J gene TRBJ1-1. This CDR3 has 14 residues. Germline loops: CDR1 DFQATT, CDR2 SNEGSKA (reference sequence).